Shown below are 11 T cell receptor beta chains from a single sample sequenced in a study of identical twins. TCRdb reprocessed the 5' RACE reads via MiXCR and lists one record per CDR3 protein. The table lists some 440,000 distinct CDR3 sequences, roughly 26% of them singletons. The same specimen was also included in a second study, on T cells expressing NK-cell markers.

Sequencing was carried out using CD4+ T cells sorted from blood. The receptors shown here come from a woman in her late teens or twenties in good health.

The rearrangement uses TRBV14 and TRBJ2-1; 11 bases fit TRBD2. This CDR3 is 14 amino acids long. Germline V lookup: CDR1 SGHDN, CDR2 FVKESK. V shed 6 bases and J 10 bases; nucleotides not matched to a gene: 8. In DNA form, the CDR3 reads TGTGCCAGCAGTAGTCTAGCGGGAGGCGGGGAGCAGTTCTTC. Its translation is CASSSLAGGGEQFF.

The chain carries TRBV5-1 and TRBJ2-1; no reliable D call. This CDR3 has 15 amino acids. The ends were cut back, 4 bases at V and 1 base at J, with 12 bases in the middle. CDR1 and CDR2 from the germline V gene are SGHRS and YFSETQ. The CDR3 nucleotides are TGCGCCAGCAGCCAAATGCGGAATTCCTACAATGAGCAGTTCTTC. Translation: CASSQMRNSYNEQFF.

The chain uses TRBV5-6 and TRBJ2-7, with 9 bases identical to TRBD1. The CDR3 is made up of 15 amino acids. The junction had 9 bases not matched to a gene; V was cut back by 5 bases and J by 3 bases. CDR1 SGHDT and CDR2 YYEEEE come from the germline V gene. Here the CDR3 reads CASRILDRGRYEQYF. In nucleotides, the CDR3 is TGTGCCAGCAGAATTTTGGACAGGGGACGCTACGAGCAGTACTTC.

This clonotype has a handful of counts. The chain has TRBV12-3 or TRBV12-4 and TRBJ2-5; the D gene is possibly TRBD2 (6 bases). This CDR3 is built from 13 residues. Trimming took off 4 bases at V and 2 bases at J, with 8 bases between the two ends. CDR3 bases: TGTGCCAGCAGTTCACTAGCACAAGAGACCCAGTACTTC. This gives the protein CASSSLAQETQYF.

This clonotype was counted between two and nine times. This chain joins TRBV9 and TRBJ2-2, with 12 bases fitting TRBD2. This CDR3 contains 17 residues. Germline CDR1 is SGDLS and CDR2 is YYNGEE. V lost 0 bases, J lost 2 bases, and 2 bases stayed unmatched. CDR3 residues: CASSVGGLAGNTGELFF. DNA of the CDR3: TGTGCCAGCAGCGTAGGGGGACTAGCGGGTAACACCGGGGAGCTGTTTTTT.

The chain links TRBV6-4 to TRBJ2-3; the D call may be TRBD1 or TRBD2 (6 bases each). There are 15 residues in the CDR3. V lost 0 bases and J lost 0, with 7 bases in between. CDR1 and CDR2 from the germline V gene are MRHNA and SNTAGT. CDR3 sequence: CASSDSGGSTDTQYF. CDR3 in DNA: TGTGCCAGCAGTGACTCGGGGGGCAGCACAGATACGCAGTATTTT.

The chain carries TRBV20-1 and TRBJ1-1; no firm D call. This CDR3 region has 11 residues. Germline-derived CDR1 and CDR2 are DFQATT and SNEGSKA (reference sequence). V was pared by 7 bases and J by 7 bases, with 13 bases between. CDR3 DNA: TGCAGTGTCCTGACGGTATATGAAGCTTTCTTT. Its translation: CSVLTVYEAFF.

There are a few counts of this clonotype. The chain uses TRBV6-6 and TRBJ1-1, with D unclear. The CDR3 covers 13 residues. Germline CDR1 reads MNHNY; CDR2 reads SVGAGI (reference sequence). Trimming removed 6 bases at V and 1 base at J, with 9 bases between. The CDR3 region is CASRQRENTEAFF. In DNA form, the CDR3 reads TGTGCCAGCAGACAAAGGGAGAACACTGAAGCTTTCTTT.

This clonotype came up a few times. The CDR3 loop is CASSSEGPGQGAFGEQFF. CDR3 DNA: TGTGCCAGCAGTTCCGAGGGTCCGGGACAGGGGGCATTCGGTGAGCAGTTCTTC. The chain links TRBV6-5 to TRBJ2-1; 12 bases agree with TRBD1. The CDR3 runs to 18 residues. Germline values: CDR1 MNHEY, CDR2 SVGAGI. After removal of 4 bases from V and 9 bases from J, the junction contained 16 bases not matched to a gene.

This rearrangement joins TRBV5-1 to TRBJ2-1; D not certain. V lost 5 bases and J 5 bases, leaving 8 bases between the germline ends. Germline lookup yields CDR1 SGHRS and CDR2 YFSETQ. The CDR3 is made up of 12 amino acids. The CDR3 loop is CASRSNNNEQFF. CDR3 nucleotide sequence: TGCGCCAGCAGAAGCAACAACAATGAGCAGTTCTTC.

V and J are TRBV6-1 and TRBJ2-3; D is unresolved. V was pared by 6 bases and J by 2 bases, with 12 bases between. CDR3 size: 14 residues. In germline, CDR1 is MNHNS, CDR2 SASEGT. Here the CDR3 DNA reads TGTGCCAGCAGATTGACCTTGACCACAGATACGCAGTATTTT. Amino acids: CASRLTLTTDTQYF.